This T cell receptor (beta chain) was sequenced in a study of control samples from healthy donors and cancer patients. This clone showed up many times. V was pared by 0 bases and J by 5 bases, with 11 bases between. This CDR3 comprises 14 residues. The germline CDR1 and CDR2 sequences are PRHDT and FYEKMQ (reference sequence). Profiled with immunoSEQ multiplex PCR; TCRdb holds only in-frame clones, not every one. The data show around 150,000 clones, with approximately 90% seen just once and 12% held by the top ten. This clonotype originated in a man under 40 in good health. J is TRBJ2-7 and V is TRBV13; D not resolved. The sequencing sample was made of blood. CDR3 nucleotide sequence: TGTGCCAGCAGCTTAGGCCGGCGGACGCACGAGCAGTACTTC. Translating it yields CASSLGRRTHEQYF. Looking up the rest from reference TRBV13 and TRBJ2-7 gives the full variable domain: AAGVIQSPRHLIKEKRETATLKCYPIPRHDTVYWYQQGPGQDPQFLISFYEKMQSDKGSIPDRFSAQQFSDYHSELNMSSLELGDSALYFCASSLGRRTHEQYFGPGTRLTVT.